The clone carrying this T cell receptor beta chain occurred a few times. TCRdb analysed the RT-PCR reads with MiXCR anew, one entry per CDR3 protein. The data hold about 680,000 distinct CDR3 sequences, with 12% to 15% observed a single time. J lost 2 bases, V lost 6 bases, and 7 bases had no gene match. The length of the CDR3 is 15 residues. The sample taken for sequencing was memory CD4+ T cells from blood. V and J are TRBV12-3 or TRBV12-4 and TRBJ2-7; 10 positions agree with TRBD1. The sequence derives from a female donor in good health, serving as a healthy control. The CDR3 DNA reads TGTGCCAGCAGAAAGGGACAGGGGAGGACCTACGAGCAGTACTTC. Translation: CASRKGQGRTYEQYF.